This T cell receptor beta chain was captured in a study of T cells after yellow fever vaccination. The study's findings and limits: Reappearance after the booster was observed for most primary-vaccination clones (more than 95% CD4, over 75% CD8).

Trimming pared 0 bases from V and 8 bases from J, leaving 23 bases between. CDR3 length: 18 amino acids. CDR1 is MGHRA, CDR2 YSYEKL, per germline. TCRdb independently ran MiXCR on the 5' RACE reads; one entry per CDR3 protein. The data show 30,000 to 40,000 distinct CDR3 sequences, approximately 6.6% seen once. The sequences come from PBMCs, either bulk or a sorted T-cell subset (CD4+, CD8+, memory, or dextramer-sorted; not recorded which), collected on the day of the first yellow fever vaccination. The receptor was isolated from a man in his late teens or twenties who received the YFV17D yellow fever vaccine. The chain recombines TRBV4-1 with TRBJ2-1; the D is unclear. CDR3 sequence: CASSQDLPEGRSVDEQFF. For the CDR3, the DNA is TGCGCCAGCAGCCAAGATCTCCCCGAAGGACGAAGTGTGGATGAGCAGTTCTTC.